Detailed here is one TCR beta chain. Its antigen is as yet unknown. The sample originates from a study of shared clonotypes between healthy human individuals. The V gene lost 4 bases and the J gene lost 0 bases, with 10 bases spanning the gap. Germline CDR1 SGHNT, CDR2 YYREEE (reference sequence). This CDR3 has 15 amino acids. Measured with immunoSEQ multiplex PCR; TCRdb has only the in-frame clones, and not every one. The sample has 2 million to 2.5 million clones, less than 95% seen once; the top ten hold approximately 0.41%. The study's findings and limits: In general, naive subsets displayed greater estimated richness than memory subsets did.

The rearrangement links TRBV5-4 to TRBJ1-4; D not certain. The source of this sequence is a man aged 18 to 30 in good health. Some clones in this sample may be carry-over from other donors' samples. Sequenced: naive CD4+ T cells from PBMCs. Subset here: CD45RA+ positively selected. The CDR3 sequence is CASSQEKATNEKLFF. Written as DNA, the CDR3 is TGTGCCAGCAGCCAGGAGAAAGCAACTAATGAAAAACTGTTTTTT. The complete variable domain, with remaining parts taken from reference TRBV5-4 and TRBJ1-4, reads ETGVTQSPTHLIKTRGQQVTLRCSSQSGHNTVSWYQQALGQGPQFIFQYYREEENGRGNFPPRFSGLQFPNYSSELNVNALELDDSALYLCASSQEKATNEKLFFGSGTQLSVL.